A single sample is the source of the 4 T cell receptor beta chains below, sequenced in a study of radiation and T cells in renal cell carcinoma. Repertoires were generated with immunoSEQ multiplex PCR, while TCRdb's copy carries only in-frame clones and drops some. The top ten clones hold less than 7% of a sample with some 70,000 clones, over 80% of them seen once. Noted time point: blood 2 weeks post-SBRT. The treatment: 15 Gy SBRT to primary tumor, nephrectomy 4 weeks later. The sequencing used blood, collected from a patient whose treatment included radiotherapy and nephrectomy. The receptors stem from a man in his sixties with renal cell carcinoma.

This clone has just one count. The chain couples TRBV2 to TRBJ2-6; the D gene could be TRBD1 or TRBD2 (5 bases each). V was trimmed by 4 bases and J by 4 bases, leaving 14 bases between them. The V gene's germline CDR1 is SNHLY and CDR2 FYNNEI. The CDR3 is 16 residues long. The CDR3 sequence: CASSAGQQPGANVLTF. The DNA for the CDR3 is TGTGCCAGCAGTGCGGGGCAGCAGCCGGGGGCCAACGTCCTGACTTTC. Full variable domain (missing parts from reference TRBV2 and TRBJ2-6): EPEVTQTPSHQVTQMGQEVILRCVPISNHLYFYWYRQILGQKVEFLVSFYNNEISEKSEIFDDQFSVERPDGSNFTLKIRSTKLEDSAMYFCASSAGQQPGANVLTFGAGSRLTVL.

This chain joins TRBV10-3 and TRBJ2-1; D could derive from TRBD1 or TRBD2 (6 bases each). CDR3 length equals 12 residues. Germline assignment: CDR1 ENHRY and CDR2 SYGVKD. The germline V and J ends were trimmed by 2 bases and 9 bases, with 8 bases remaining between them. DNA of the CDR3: TGTGCCATCAGTGAGGGGGGGCCTGAGCAGTTCTTC. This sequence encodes CAISEGGPEQFF.

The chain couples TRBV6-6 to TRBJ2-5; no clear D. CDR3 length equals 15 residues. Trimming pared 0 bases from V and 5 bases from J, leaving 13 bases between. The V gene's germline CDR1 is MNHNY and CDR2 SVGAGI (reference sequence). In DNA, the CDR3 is TGTGCCAGCAGTTACTCGGGGTCCCATGGGGAGACCCAGTACTTC. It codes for CASSYSGSHGETQYF.

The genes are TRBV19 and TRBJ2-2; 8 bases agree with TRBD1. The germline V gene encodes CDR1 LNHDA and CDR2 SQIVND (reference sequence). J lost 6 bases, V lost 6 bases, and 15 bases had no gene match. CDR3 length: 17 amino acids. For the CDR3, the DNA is TGTGCCAGTAGCCTACTCGGACAGGGCGCTTTCTCCGGGGAGCTGTTTTTT. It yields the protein CASSLLGQGAFSGELFF. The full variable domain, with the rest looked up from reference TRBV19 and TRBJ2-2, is DGGITQSPKYLFRKEGQNVTLSCEQNLNHDAMYWYRQDPGQGLRLIYYSQIVNDFQKGDIAEGYSVSREKKESFPLTVTSAQKNPTAFYLCASSLLGQGAFSGELFFGEGSRLTVL.